This T cell receptor (beta chain) was documented in a study of response to subunit inactivated influenza vaccine. Findings and caveats of the study: With each seasonal influenza vaccination, the authors suggested, few new T cells are recruited.

TCRdb used MiXCR to reprocess the RT-PCR reads, holding one entry per CDR3 protein. The sample lists roughly 620,000 distinct CDR3 sequences; about 11% were seen once. This clonotype was picked up a small number of times. The antigen is undetermined. The same specimen was also included in a second study, on T cells expressing NK-cell markers. That work states: UMIs were included in TCR beta cDNA generated by 5'RACE template switching.

The clonotype was recovered from a man aged 50-60 years who received an inactivated influenza vaccine. The sequencing used PBMCs from blood, collected on the day of vaccination.

The CDR3 nucleotides are TGTGCCATCAGTGAAGATACCAGGGGACGGCCCTACGAGCAGTACTTC. It specifies CAISEDTRGRPYEQYF. The rearrangement uses TRBV10-3 and TRBJ2-7; possible D gene TRBD1, 6 bases. Deletions cut 3 bases from V and 2 bases from J, with 17 bases between. The germline V gene encodes CDR1 ENHRY and CDR2 SYGVKD. This CDR3 contains 16 residues.